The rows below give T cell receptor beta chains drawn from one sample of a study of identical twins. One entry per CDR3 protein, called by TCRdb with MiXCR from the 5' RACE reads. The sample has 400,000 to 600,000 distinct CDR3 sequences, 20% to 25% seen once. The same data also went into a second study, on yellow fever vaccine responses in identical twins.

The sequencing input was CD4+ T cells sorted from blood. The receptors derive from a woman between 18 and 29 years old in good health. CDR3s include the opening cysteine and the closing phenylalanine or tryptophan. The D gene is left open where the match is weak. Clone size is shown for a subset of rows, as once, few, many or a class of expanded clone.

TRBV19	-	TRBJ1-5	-	CASSIVAMGGQPQHF	TGTGCCAGTAGTATAGTGGCCATGGGAGGTCAGCCCCAGCATTTT
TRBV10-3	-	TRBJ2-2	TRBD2	CAISATSADTGELFF	TGTGCCATCAGTGCGACTAGCGCAGACACCGGGGAGCTGTTTTTT
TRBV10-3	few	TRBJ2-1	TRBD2	CAISNSGSIGVYNEQFF	TGTGCCATCAGTAATAGCGGGAGTATAGGAGTTTACAATGAGCAGTTCTTC
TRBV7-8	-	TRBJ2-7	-	CATRDLPVDYEQYF	TGTGCCACCCGGGACTTACCCGTAGATTACGAGCAGTACTTC
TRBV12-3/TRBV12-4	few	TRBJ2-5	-	CASSASGPIRGAQYF	TGTGCCAGCAGTGCTTCGGGACCGATACGAGGCGCCCAGTACTTC
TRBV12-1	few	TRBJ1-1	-	CASSFAGYRGRITEAFF	TGTGCCAGCAGCTTTGCGGGATACAGGGGGCGTATCACTGAAGCTTTCTTT
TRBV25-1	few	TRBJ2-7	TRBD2	CASSLSGRGDEQYF	TGTGCCAGCAGTCTGAGCGGGAGGGGGGACGAGCAGTACTTC
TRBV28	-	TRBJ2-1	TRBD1	CATQDRGYNEQFF	TGTGCCACACAGGACAGGGGATACAATGAGCAGTTCTTC
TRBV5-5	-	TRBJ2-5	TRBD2	CASSLLAGVQETQYF	TGTGCCAGCAGCCTATTAGCGGGAGTCCAAGAGACCCAGTACTTC
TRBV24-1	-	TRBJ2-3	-	CATSDANSEHTQYF	TGTGCCACCAGTGATGCCAACTCCGAACATACGCAGTATTTT
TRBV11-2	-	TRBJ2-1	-	CASSPRAGGYNEQFF	TGTGCCAGCAGCCCTCGGGCAGGGGGGTACAATGAGCAGTTCTTC
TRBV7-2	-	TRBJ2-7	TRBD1	CASSFHLTGVPSMQYF	TGTGCCAGCAGCTTTCACCTGACAGGGGTGCCGAGCATGCAGTACTTC
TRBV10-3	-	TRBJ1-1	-	CAIGGGRAMGTEAFF	TGTGCCATCGGGGGGGGAAGGGCGATGGGCACTGAAGCTTTCTTT
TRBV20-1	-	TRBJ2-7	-	CSARDQLPNEQYF	TGCAGTGCTAGAGATCAACTACCCAACGAGCAGTACTTC
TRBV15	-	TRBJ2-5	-	CATSRDKAGSETQYF	TGTGCCACCAGCAGAGATAAGGCAGGGTCGGAGACCCAGTACTTC
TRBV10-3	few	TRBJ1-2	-	CAISESLVTPGPYGYTF	TGTGCCATCAGTGAGTCCCTTGTCACCCCCGGCCCCTATGGCTACACCTTC
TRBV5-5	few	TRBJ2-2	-	CASSFFRLLTGELFF	TGTGCCAGCAGCTTCTTCAGACTTCTCACCGGGGAGCTGTTTTTT
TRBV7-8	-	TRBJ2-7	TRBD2	CASSLGTSGLYEQYF	TGTGCCAGCAGCTTAGGGACTAGCGGGCTCTACGAGCAGTACTTC
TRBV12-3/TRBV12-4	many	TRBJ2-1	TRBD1	CASSPRDRNNEQFF	TGTGCCAGCAGCCCCCGGGACAGAAACAATGAGCAGTTCTTC
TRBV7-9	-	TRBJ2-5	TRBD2	CASSLKRGGQETQYF	TGTGCCAGCAGCTTAAAGCGGGGGGGCCAAGAGACCCAGTACTTC
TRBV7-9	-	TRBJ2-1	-	CASRLPEQARGEFF	TGTGCCAGCAGACTACCCGAACAGGCCCGTGGGGAGTTCTTC
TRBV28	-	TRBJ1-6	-	CASSPVGGQNSPLHF	TGTGCCAGCAGTCCCGTGGGAGGACAGAATTCACCCCTCCACTTT
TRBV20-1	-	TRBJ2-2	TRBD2	CSAKVSGGVNTGELFF	TGCAGTGCTAAAGTTAGCGGGGGGGTGAACACCGGGGAGCTGTTTTTT
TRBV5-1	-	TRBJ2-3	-	CASVAPNRDTQYF	TGCGCCAGCGTTGCTCCCAACCGGGATACGCAGTATTTT
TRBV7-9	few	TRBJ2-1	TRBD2	CASTLAGGNEQFF	TGTGCCAGCACCCTAGCGGGGGGCAATGAGCAGTTCTTC
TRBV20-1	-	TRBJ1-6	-	CSASRVIPDYNSPLHF	TGCAGTGCTAGTAGGGTGATTCCCGACTATAATTCACCCCTCCACTTT
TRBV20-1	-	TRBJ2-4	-	CSARPGTSFKENIQYF	TGCAGTGCTAGACCCGGGACTTCCTTCAAGGAAAACATTCAGTACTTC
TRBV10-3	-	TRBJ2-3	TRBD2	CAIRKSAGEVADTQYF	TGTGCCATCCGGAAATCAGCGGGAGAGGTCGCAGATACGCAGTATTTT
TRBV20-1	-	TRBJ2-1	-	CSASGSYRGEQFF	TGCAGTGCTAGTGGTAGCTATAGGGGTGAGCAGTTCTTC
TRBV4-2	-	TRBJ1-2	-	CATRKQGGASANYGYTF	TGTGCCACCAGGAAACAGGGTGGGGCATCAGCTAACTATGGCTACACCTTC
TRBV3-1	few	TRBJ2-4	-	CASSQAGDRDIQYF	TGTGCCAGCAGCCAAGCAGGGGACCGAGACATTCAGTACTTC
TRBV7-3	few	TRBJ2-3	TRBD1	CASSFEGAFTDTQYF	TGTGCCAGCAGCTTTGAGGGGGCGTTCACAGATACGCAGTATTTT
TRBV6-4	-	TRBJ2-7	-	CASSDSYPRGYF	TGTGCCAGCAGTGACTCCTACCCCCGTGGGTACTTC
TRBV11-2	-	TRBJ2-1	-	CASSYTAYNEQFF	TGTGCCAGCAGCTACACAGCTTACAATGAGCAGTTCTTC
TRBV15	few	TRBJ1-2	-	CATSQDTGDINYGYTF	TGTGCCACCAGCCAAGACACAGGAGATATTAACTATGGCTACACCTTC
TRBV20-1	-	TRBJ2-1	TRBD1	CSAGWTGMGDEQFF	TGCAGTGCCGGTTGGACAGGGATGGGCGATGAGCAGTTCTTC
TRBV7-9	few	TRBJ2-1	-	CASSPAPSYNEQFF	TGTGCCAGCAGTCCGGCGCCCTCCTACAATGAGCAGTTCTTC
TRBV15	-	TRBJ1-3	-	CAISAGRSGNTIYF	TGTGCCATCTCCGCGGGGCGAAGTGGAAACACCATATATTTT
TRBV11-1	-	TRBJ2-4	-	CASSPPSEVVQLAKNIQYF	TGTGCCAGCAGCCCACCCTCCGAGGTCGTCCAACTAGCCAAAAACATTCAGTACTTC
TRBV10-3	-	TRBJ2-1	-	CAISDYQGTPPYNEQFF	TGTGCCATCAGTGACTACCAAGGGACACCCCCCTACAATGAGCAGTTCTTC
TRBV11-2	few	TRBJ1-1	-	CASSLNGVNTEAFF	TGTGCCAGCAGCTTAAACGGGGTGAACACTGAAGCTTTCTTT
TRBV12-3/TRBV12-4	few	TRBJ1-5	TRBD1	CASSPGQGTNQPQHF	TGTGCCAGCAGTCCGGGACAGGGGACCAATCAGCCCCAGCATTTT
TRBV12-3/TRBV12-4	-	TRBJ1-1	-	CASTYGAGHTEAFF	TGTGCCAGCACCTATGGGGCCGGGCACACTGAAGCTTTCTTT
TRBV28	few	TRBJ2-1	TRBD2	CASSPTREPYNEQFF	TGTGCCAGCAGTCCCACGCGGGAGCCCTACAATGAGCAGTTCTTC
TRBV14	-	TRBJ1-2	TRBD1	CASSQYRGANYGYTF	TGTGCCAGCAGCCAATACAGGGGCGCTAACTATGGCTACACCTTC
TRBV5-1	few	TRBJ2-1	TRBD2	CASSPPGLAGDNEQFF	TGCGCCAGCAGCCCACCGGGACTAGCGGGAGACAATGAGCAGTTCTTC
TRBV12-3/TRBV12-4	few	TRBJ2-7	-	CASSLEVAAAYEQYF	TGTGCCAGCAGTTTAGAGGTAGCGGCCGCCTACGAGCAGTACTTC
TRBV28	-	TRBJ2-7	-	CASSRNGQYF	TGTGCCAGCAGTCGGAATGGGCAGTACTTC
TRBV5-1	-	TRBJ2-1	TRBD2	CASMVSGENEQFF	TGCGCCAGCATGGTAAGCGGGGAGAATGAGCAGTTCTTC
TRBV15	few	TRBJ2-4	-	CATSRDGPPKNIQYF	TGTGCCACCAGCAGAGATGGGCCCCCCAAAAACATTCAGTACTTC
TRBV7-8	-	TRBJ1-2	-	CASSGLTNYGYTF	TGTGCCAGCAGCGGGCTGACTAACTATGGCTACACCTTC
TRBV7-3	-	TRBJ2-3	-	CASSLGDSVQIRTDTQYF	TGTGCCAGCAGCTTAGGAGATTCGGTGCAGATAAGGACAGATACGCAGTATTTT
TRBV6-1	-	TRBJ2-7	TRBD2	CASSEGTSGRGTYEQYF	TGTGCCAGCAGTGAAGGGACTAGCGGGCGAGGTACCTACGAGCAGTACTTC
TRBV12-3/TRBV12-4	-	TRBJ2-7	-	CASWVAGSTYEQYF	TGTGCCAGTTGGGTTGCAGGGAGCACCTACGAGCAGTACTTC
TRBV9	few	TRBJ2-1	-	CASSVTAAYNEQFF	TGTGCCAGCAGCGTAACGGCGGCCTACAATGAGCAGTTCTTC
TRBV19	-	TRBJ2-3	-	CATTAQFGTDTQYF	TGTGCCACTACAGCACAGTTTGGCACAGATACGCAGTATTTT
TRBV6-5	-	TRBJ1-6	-	CASSYASMGSPLHF	TGTGCCAGCAGTTACGCCTCAATGGGGTCACCCCTCCACTTT
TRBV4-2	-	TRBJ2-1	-	CASSQRYLTAHPNEQFF	TGTGCCAGCAGCCAACGTTACCTGACGGCCCACCCCAATGAGCAGTTCTTC
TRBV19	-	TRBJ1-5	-	CASSIAGGFNQPQHF	TGTGCCAGTAGTATAGCTGGTGGATTCAATCAGCCCCAGCATTTT